These T cell receptor beta chains were read from a single sample in a study of blood T cells in healthy people across ages. TCRdb processed the 5' RACE reads anew with MiXCR; each CDR3 protein has one entry. The sample holds about a million distinct CDR3 sequences; about 44% are singletons and the top ten take around an eighth. The specimen sequenced was blood. These receptors all stem from a man aged 25 to 40 in good health. Both conserved end residues are part of each CDR3. The D gene is left open where the match is weak. Clone size, where shown, is once, few, many, or a class for clones that have expanded.

v_gene	abundance	j_gene	d_gene	CDR3aa	CDR3nt
TRBV4-3	few	TRBJ1-2	.	CASSQASTVSYGYTF	TGCGCCAGCAGCCAAGCTTCCACAGTTAGCTATGGCTACACCTTC
TRBV9	few	TRBJ2-5	.	CASSVATRGGKETQYF	TGTGCCAGCAGCGTAGCTACCAGAGGAGGGAAAGAGACCCAGTACTTC
TRBV24-1	.	TRBJ2-7	.	CARGWTKLSYEQYF	TGTGCCCGGGGGTGGACCAAACTCTCCTACGAGCAGTACTTC
TRBV28	.	TRBJ2-7	TRBD1	CANSPPGQNYEQYF	TGTGCCAACAGTCCCCCGGGACAGAACTACGAGCAGTACTTC
TRBV6-2/TRBV6-3	few	TRBJ1-2	.	CASSYGAARGYTF	TGTGCCAGCAGTTACGGGGCAGCCCGAGGCTACACCTTC
TRBV6-1	many	TRBJ2-1	.	CASSELGFYNEQFF	TGTGCCAGCAGTGAATTGGGCTTCTACAATGAGCAGTTCTTC
TRBV6-5	once	TRBJ2-7	.	CASKRDRWGGEQYF	TGTGCCAGCAAACGCGACAGGTGGGGCGGCGAGCAGTACTTC
TRBV14	.	TRBJ1-1	.	CASSQDGRAGMNTEAFF	TGTGCCAGCAGCCAAGATGGCAGGGCGGGGATGAACACTGAAGCTTTCTTT
TRBV7-2	.	TRBJ2-3	.	CASSLAGAGPGTDTQYF	TGTGCCAGCAGCTTAGCGGGCGCGGGACCGGGCACAGATACGCAGTATTTT
TRBV5-6	.	TRBJ2-3	TRBD1	CASSGLGTGATDTQYF	TGTGCCAGCAGCGGACTTGGGACAGGGGCGACAGATACGCAGTATTTT
TRBV29-1	many	TRBJ2-1	TRBD1	CSVGQGFNEQFF	TGCAGCGTTGGACAGGGGTTCAATGAGCAGTTCTTC
TRBV4-2	.	TRBJ1-1	TRBD1	CASSLQGDEAFF	TGTGCCAGCAGCCTACAGGGGGATGAAGCTTTCTTT
TRBV2	.	TRBJ2-1	.	CASESGTDLKDEQFF	TGTGCCAGCGAATCCGGGACTGACCTTAAGGATGAGCAGTTCTTC
TRBV28	.	TRBJ2-1	TRBD2	CASAPGGKETQFF	TGTGCCAGCGCTCCGGGGGGTAAAGAGACCCAGTTCTTC
TRBV10-3	.	TRBJ2-3	.	CAIRESLDTDTQYF	TGTGCCATCAGGGAGTCGCTAGACACAGATACGCAGTATTTT
TRBV11-1	.	TRBJ2-5	.	CASSPGDVQETQYF	TGTGCCAGCAGCCCCGGGGACGTACAAGAGACCCAGTACTTC
TRBV3-1	.	TRBJ2-3	.	CASSRQTAGRPGDTQYF	TGTGCCAGCAGCCGACAGACCGCGGGACGCCCGGGAGATACGCAGTATTTT
TRBV20-1	.	TRBJ2-3	TRBD1	CSAAGGQDSTDTQYF	TGCAGTGCTGCTGGGGGACAGGATAGCACAGATACGCAGTATTTT
TRBV11-2	.	TRBJ2-7	.	CASSSQLTSSYEQYF	TGTGCCAGCAGCTCTCAACTTACATCGTCCTACGAGCAGTACTTC
TRBV7-2	few	TRBJ1-1	TRBD1	CASSFGQDTEAFF	TGTGCCAGCAGCTTCGGACAGGACACTGAAGCTTTCTTT
TRBV6-2/TRBV6-3	.	TRBJ1-2	TRBD1	CASRFRQGERNGYTF	TGTGCCAGCAGGTTCCGACAGGGTGAACGGAATGGCTACACCTTC
TRBV4-2	.	TRBJ2-3	.	CASSQDPGLMDTQYF	TGTGCCAGCAGCCAAGATCCAGGGCTTATGGATACGCAGTATTTT
TRBV7-2	.	TRBJ2-1	TRBD2	CASSRVFAGGSYNEQFF	TGTGCCAGCAGCAGGGTGTTTGCGGGGGGCTCCTACAATGAGCAGTTCTTC
TRBV12-3/TRBV12-4	few	TRBJ2-7	.	CASSPGRIYEQYF	TGTGCCAGCAGCCCTGGACGGATCTACGAGCAGTACTTC
TRBV4-1	once	TRBJ1-5	TRBD1	CASSQIEGAELGNQPQHF	TGCGCCAGCAGCCAAATCGAGGGGGCAGAACTCGGCAATCAGCCCCAGCATTTT
TRBV21-1	.	TRBJ1-5	.	CASSKALGSPNQPQHF	TGTGCCAGCAGCAAAGCGCTCGGCAGCCCCAATCAGCCCCAGCATTTT
TRBV7-8	few	TRBJ2-4	TRBD1	CASSLRIGQAKGNIQYF	TGTGCCAGCAGCTTGCGGATAGGACAGGCCAAAGGGAACATTCAGTACTTC
TRBV7-2	.	TRBJ2-5	TRBD2	CASSSQRGPETQYF	TGTGCCAGCAGCTCCCAGCGGGGGCCAGAGACCCAGTACTTC
TRBV6-1	.	TRBJ2-3	.	CASKRTASTDTQYF	TGTGCCAGCAAAAGGACCGCGAGCACAGATACGCAGTATTTT
TRBV15	few	TRBJ2-1	.	CATSRDKAGAHNEQFF	TGTGCCACCAGCAGAGATAAGGCGGGGGCCCACAATGAGCAGTTCTTC
TRBV11-2	few	TRBJ2-7	.	CASSIHSYEQYF	TGTGCCAGCAGCATACACTCCTACGAGCAGTACTTC
TRBV4-3	few	TRBJ2-3	.	CASSQDPDSTDTQYF	TGCGCCAGCAGCCAAGATCCAGACAGCACAGATACGCAGTATTTT
TRBV7-9	.	TRBJ2-7	.	CASREGSANERYF	TGTGCCAGCAGGGAGGGGTCAGCCAACGAGCGGTACTTC
TRBV7-9	.	TRBJ1-1	.	CASRGSGQTNTEAFF	TGTGCCAGCAGAGGCAGTGGACAGACGAACACTGAAGCTTTCTTT
TRBV10-3	few	TRBJ2-1	TRBD2	CAISESGGSYNEQFF	TGTGCCATCAGTGAAAGCGGGGGGTCCTACAATGAGCAGTTCTTC
TRBV20-1	.	TRBJ2-1	.	CSARVPRGGSYNEQFF	TGCAGTGCTAGAGTGCCCAGGGGAGGCTCCTACAATGAGCAGTTCTTC
TRBV7-2	.	TRBJ2-1	TRBD2	CASSPLASGGNEQFF	TGTGCCAGCAGCCCGCTCGCTAGCGGGGGCAATGAGCAGTTCTTC
TRBV27	few	TRBJ1-5	.	CASSPDRVLNQPQHF	TGTGCCAGCAGTCCGGACAGAGTCCTTAATCAGCCCCAGCATTTT
TRBV7-9	.	TRBJ1-2	.	CASSLVYVLQDYGYTF	TGTGCCAGCAGCTTGGTCTACGTTCTCCAGGACTATGGCTACACCTTC
TRBV20-1	few	TRBJ2-3	TRBD2	CSARDGASGGLSTDTQYF	TGCAGTGCTAGAGATGGGGCTAGCGGGGGGCTGAGCACAGATACGCAGTATTTT
TRBV13	.	TRBJ2-2	TRBD1	CASSNTGGTGELFF	TGTGCCAGCAGCAACACAGGGGGTACCGGGGAGCTGTTTTTT
TRBV5-1	.	TRBJ2-3	TRBD2	CASSPSTSGGADTQYF	TGCGCCAGCAGCCCATCGACTAGCGGGGGGGCAGATACGCAGTATTTT
TRBV3-1	few	TRBJ2-3	TRBD1	CASSQVGTGGLRVPGTDTQYF	TGTGCCAGCAGCCAAGTAGGGACAGGAGGGCTAAGGGTACCTGGCACAGATACGCAGTATTTT
TRBV7-2	few	TRBJ2-4	.	CASSLKAKNIQYF	TGTGCCAGCAGCTTAAAAGCCAAAAACATTCAGTACTTC
TRBV7-9	.	TRBJ1-2	TRBD1	CASSLTLGMGQGDGYTF	TGTGCCAGCAGCTTAACTCTTGGGATGGGACAGGGAGATGGCTACACCTTC
TRBV10-2	few	TRBJ2-5	TRBD1	CASSWTGGSGETQYF	TGCGCCAGCAGTTGGACAGGGGGCTCGGGAGAGACCCAGTACTTC
TRBV19	.	TRBJ1-2	.	CATQKTPTGLNGYTF	TGTGCCACCCAGAAGACCCCAACAGGACTCAATGGCTACACCTTC
TRBV3-1	.	TRBJ2-1	TRBD2	CASSPGGAMYNEQFF	TGTGCCAGCAGCCCCGGGGGGGCCATGTACAATGAGCAGTTCTTC
TRBV3-1	.	TRBJ1-6	.	CASSHRTGSYNSPLHF	TGTGCCAGCAGCCACCGAACAGGATCTTATAATTCACCCCTCCACTTT
TRBV11-3	few	TRBJ1-2	TRBD1	CASSFQGAGGYTF	TGTGCCAGCAGCTTTCAGGGGGCAGGTGGCTACACCTTC
TRBV3-1	few	TRBJ2-7	.	CASSQEGVGKQGYEQYF	TGTGCCAGCAGCCAAGAGGGGGTGGGAAAACAGGGCTACGAGCAGTACTTC